This T cell receptor beta chain was found in a study of blood T cell repertoires in COVID-19. Trimming pared 0 bases from V and 3 bases from J, leaving 6 bases between. Germline V CDR1 and CDR2: SGHNT, YENEEA. This CDR3 is built from 13 residues. Repertoires were generated with immunoSEQ multiplex PCR, while TCRdb's copy carries only in-frame clones and drops some. Of fewer than 200,000 clones listed, about four fifths were seen once; the top ten hold about 3.8%. The rearrangement links TRBV11-3 to TRBJ2-7, with unresolved D. The clonotype originates from a woman of 80 years or more with acute or convalescent COVID-19. The sequenced material came from peripheral blood. This CDR3 reads CASSLDPYYEQYF. Written as DNA, the CDR3 is TGTGCCAGCAGCTTAGACCCCTACTACGAGCAGTACTTC.